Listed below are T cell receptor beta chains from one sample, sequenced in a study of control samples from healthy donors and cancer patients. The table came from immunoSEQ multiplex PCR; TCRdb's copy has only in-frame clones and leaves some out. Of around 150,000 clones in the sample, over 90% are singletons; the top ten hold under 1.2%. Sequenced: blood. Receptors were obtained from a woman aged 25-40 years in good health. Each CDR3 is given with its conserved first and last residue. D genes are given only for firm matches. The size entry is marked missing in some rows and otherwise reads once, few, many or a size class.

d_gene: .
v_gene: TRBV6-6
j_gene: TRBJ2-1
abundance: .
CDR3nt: TGTGCCAGCAGCCGCGTCCAGGGCAAATACAATGAGCAGTTCTTC
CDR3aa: CASSRVQGKYNEQFF

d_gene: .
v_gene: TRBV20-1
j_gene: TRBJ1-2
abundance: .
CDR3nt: TGCAGTGCTGGAGCGTACGGCTACACCTTC
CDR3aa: CSAGAYGYTF

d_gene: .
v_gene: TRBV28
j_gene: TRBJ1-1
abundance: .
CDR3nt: TGTGCCAGCAGGCAGCAAGTTGAAGCTTTCTTT
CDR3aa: CASRQQVEAFF

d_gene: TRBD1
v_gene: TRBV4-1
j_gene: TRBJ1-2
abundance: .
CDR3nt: TGCGCCAGCAGCCCATACTCGGTACAGGGGGTAGATGGCTACACCTTC
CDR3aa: CASSPYSVQGVDGYTF

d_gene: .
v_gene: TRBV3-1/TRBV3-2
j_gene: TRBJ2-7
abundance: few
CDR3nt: TGTGCCAGCAGCCAAGGTTGGCTCAGGGGCGCTGCCTACGAGCAGTACTTC
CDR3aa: CASSQGWLRGAAYEQYF

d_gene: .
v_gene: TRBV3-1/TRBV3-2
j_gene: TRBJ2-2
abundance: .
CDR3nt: TGTGCCAGCAGCCAAGAACCACTCGGAGTCACCGGGGAGCTGTTTTTT
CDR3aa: CASSQEPLGVTGELFF

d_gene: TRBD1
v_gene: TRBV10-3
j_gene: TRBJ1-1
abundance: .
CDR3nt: TGTGCCATCAGGGGACAGATGAACACTGAAGCTTTCTTT
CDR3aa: CAIRGQMNTEAFF

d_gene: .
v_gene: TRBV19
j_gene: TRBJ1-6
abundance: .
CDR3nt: TGTGCCAGTACCACCTATACCGGTTCACCCCTCCACTTT
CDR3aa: CASTTYTGSPLHF

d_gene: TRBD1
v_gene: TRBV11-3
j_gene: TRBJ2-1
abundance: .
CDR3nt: TGTGCCAGCAGCCCCGGGACAGGGGCAGGCTATGAGCAGTTCTTC
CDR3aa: CASSPGTGAGYEQFF

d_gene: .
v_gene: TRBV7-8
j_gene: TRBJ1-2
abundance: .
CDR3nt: TGTGCCAGCAGCTCAAGGGGAGGCTATGGCTACACCTTC
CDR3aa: CASSSRGGYGYTF

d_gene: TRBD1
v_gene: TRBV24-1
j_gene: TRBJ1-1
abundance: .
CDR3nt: TGTGCCACCAGTGATTTTCGGGACAGGGGCTGCGCTGAAGCTTTCTTT
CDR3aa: CATSDFRDRGCAEAFF

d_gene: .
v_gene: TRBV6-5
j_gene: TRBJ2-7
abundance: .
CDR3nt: TGTGCCAGCAGTTACTCACAGGGAACTGCAAACGAGCAGTACTTC
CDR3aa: CASSYSQGTANEQYF

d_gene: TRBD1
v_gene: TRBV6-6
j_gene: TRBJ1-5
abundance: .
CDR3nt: TGTGCCAGCAGTTCGAGACAGGGACTAAATCAGCCCCAGCATTTT
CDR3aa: CASSSRQGLNQPQHF

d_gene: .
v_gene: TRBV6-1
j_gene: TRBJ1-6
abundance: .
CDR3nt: TGTGCCAGCAGTGAACGGGGGCCAGAGGGATCACCCCTCCACTTT
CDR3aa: CASSERGPEGSPLHF

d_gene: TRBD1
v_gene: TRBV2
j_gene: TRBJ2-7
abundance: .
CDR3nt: TGTGCCAGCAGTGGACGAGGGACAGGGGGGTACGAGCAGTACTTC
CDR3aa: CASSGRGTGGYEQYF

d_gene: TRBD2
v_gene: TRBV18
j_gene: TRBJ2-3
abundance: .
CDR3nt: TGTGCCAGCTCACCACCGGGACTAGCGGGACCCACAGATACGCAGTATTTT
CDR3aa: CASSPPGLAGPTDTQYF

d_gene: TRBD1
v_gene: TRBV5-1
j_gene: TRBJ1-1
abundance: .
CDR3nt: TGCGCCAGCAGCACCTACAGGGGGAACACTGAAGCTTTCTTT
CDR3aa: CASSTYRGNTEAFF

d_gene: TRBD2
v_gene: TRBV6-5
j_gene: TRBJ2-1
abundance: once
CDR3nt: TGTGCCAGTTCTCCTCTAGCGGGAGGACACAATGAGCAGTTCTTC
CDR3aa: CASSPLAGGHNEQFF

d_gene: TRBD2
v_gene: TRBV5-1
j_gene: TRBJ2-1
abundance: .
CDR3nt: TGCGCCAGCAGCTTGGCCGAGTTAGCGGGAGTGAATGAGCAGTTCTTC
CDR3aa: CASSLAELAGVNEQFF

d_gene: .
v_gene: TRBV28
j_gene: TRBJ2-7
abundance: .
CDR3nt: TGTGCCAGCAGGTCGGCACAGTCTTCGGCCTACGAGCAGTACTTC
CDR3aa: CASRSAQSSAYEQYF

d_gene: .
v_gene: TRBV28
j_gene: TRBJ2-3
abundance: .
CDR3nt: TGTGCCAGCAGTTCCCGGCCTTATACGCAGTATTTT
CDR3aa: CASSSRPYTQYF

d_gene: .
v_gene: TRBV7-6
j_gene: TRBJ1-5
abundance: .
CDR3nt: TGTGCCAGCAGCTTAGGCACACACGGTAGCAATCAGCCCCAGCATTTT
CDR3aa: CASSLGTHGSNQPQHF

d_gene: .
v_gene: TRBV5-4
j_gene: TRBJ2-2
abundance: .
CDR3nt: TGTGCCAGCAGCTTGGACAGGGCCTACACCGGGGAGCTGTTTTTT
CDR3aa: CASSLDRAYTGELFF

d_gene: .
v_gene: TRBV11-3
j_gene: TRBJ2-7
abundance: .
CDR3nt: TGTGCCAGCAGCTTAACTCCCTACGAGCAGTACTTC
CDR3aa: CASSLTPYEQYF

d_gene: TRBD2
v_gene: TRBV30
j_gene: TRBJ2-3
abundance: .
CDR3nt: TGTGCCTGGAGTCATAGCGGGATGAGCACAGATACGCAGTATTTT
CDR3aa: CAWSHSGMSTDTQYF

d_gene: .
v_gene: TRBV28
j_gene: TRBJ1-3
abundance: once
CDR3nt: TGTGCCAGCAGTAGGGGGGACTCTGGAAACACCATATATTTT
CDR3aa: CASSRGDSGNTIYF

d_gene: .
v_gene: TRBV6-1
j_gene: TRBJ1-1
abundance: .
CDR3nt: TGTGCCAGCAGTGAAAGTGAGAACACTGAAGCTTTCTTT
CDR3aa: CASSESENTEAFF

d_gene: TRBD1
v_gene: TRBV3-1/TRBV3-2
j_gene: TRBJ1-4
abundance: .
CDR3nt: TGTGCCAGCAGCCAACCGGACAGGGCCAATGAAAAACTGTTTTTT
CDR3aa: CASSQPDRANEKLFF

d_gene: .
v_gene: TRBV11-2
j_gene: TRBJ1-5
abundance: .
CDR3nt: TGTGCCAGCAGCAGGGGCAGCAATCAGCCCCAGCATTTT
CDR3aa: CASSRGSNQPQHF

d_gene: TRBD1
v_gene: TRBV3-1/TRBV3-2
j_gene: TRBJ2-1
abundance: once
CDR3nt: TGTGCCAGCAGCCAAGTCGTGGGTCAGGGGGTGGACAATGAGCAGTTCTTC
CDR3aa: CASSQVVGQGVDNEQFF

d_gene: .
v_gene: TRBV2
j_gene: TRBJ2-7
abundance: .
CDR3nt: TGTGCCAGCAGTGAAGTGCCTGGACCACACGAGCAGTACTTC
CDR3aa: CASSEVPGPHEQYF

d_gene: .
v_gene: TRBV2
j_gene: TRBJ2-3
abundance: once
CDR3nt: TGTGCCAGCAGTAGGCAGGGCCCAGATACGCAGTATTTT
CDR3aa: CASSRQGPDTQYF

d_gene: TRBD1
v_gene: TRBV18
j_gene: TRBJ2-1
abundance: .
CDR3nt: TGTGCCAGCTCACCACCAGACAGGGTTTCCAATGAGCAGTTCTTC
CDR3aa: CASSPPDRVSNEQFF

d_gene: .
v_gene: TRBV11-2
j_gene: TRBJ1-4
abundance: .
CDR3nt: TGTGCCAGCAGCTCGCTACGGGGGCATCCCTATGAAAAACTGTTTTTT
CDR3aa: CASSSLRGHPYEKLFF

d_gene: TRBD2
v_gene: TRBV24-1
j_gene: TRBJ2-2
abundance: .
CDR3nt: TGTGCCACCAGCGCCGGCGGGGGTGACACCGGGGAGCTGTTTTTT
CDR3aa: CATSAGGGDTGELFF

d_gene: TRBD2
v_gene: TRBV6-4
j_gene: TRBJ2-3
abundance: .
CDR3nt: TGTGCCAGCAGTGACGCTAGCGGGGGAGGCACAGATACGCAGTATTTT
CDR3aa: CASSDASGGGTDTQYF

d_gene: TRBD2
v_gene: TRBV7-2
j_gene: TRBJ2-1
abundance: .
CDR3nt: TGTGCCAGCAGCTTAGCCGGGACTAGAAAACATGAGCAGTTCTTC
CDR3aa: CASSLAGTRKHEQFF

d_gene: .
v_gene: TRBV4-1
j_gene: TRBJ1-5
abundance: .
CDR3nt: TGCGCCAGCAGCCAGATAGGGACCGGAAATCAGCCCCAGCATTTT
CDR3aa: CASSQIGTGNQPQHF

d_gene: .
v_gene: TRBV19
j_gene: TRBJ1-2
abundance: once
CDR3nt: TGTGCCAGTAGTATGGACATAGGCTATGGCTACACCTTC
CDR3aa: CASSMDIGYGYTF

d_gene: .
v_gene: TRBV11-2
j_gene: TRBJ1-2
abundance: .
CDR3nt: TGTGCCAGCAGCACCTTACAGGGAGGGCCCTATGGCTACACCTTC
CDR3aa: CASSTLQGGPYGYTF

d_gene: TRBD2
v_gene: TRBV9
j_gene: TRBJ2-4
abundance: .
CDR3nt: TGTGCCAGCAGCGTAAACCCGGGAGGCCTAGCCAAAAACATTCAGTACTTC
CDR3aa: CASSVNPGGLAKNIQYF

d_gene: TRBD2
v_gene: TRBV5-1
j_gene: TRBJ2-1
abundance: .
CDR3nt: TGCGCCAGCACATTGGCGGGGGGAAGCAATGAGCAGTTCTTC
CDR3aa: CASTLAGGSNEQFF

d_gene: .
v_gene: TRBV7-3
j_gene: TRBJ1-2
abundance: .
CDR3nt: TGTGCCAGCAGCTTAAACCGTGGCAGCATAGCGAGCTTC
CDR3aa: CASSLNRGSIASF

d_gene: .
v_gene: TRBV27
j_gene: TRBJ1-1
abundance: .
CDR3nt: TGTGCCAGCAGATCCGGACAAAAGAACACTGAAGCTTTCTTT
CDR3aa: CASRSGQKNTEAFF

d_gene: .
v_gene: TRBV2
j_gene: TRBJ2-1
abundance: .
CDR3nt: TGTGCCAGCAGTGAAGGGAGGGGCCCCTACAATGAGCAGTTCTTC
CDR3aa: CASSEGRGPYNEQFF

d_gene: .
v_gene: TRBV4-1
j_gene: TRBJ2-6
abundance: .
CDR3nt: TGCGCCAGCAGCCAAATTTACGGAGGGGCCAACGTCCTGACTTTC
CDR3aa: CASSQIYGGANVLTF

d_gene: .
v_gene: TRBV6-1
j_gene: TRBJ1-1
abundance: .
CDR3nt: TGTGCCAGCAGTGAACCCGGGCCGGCTGAAGCTTTCTTT
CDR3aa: CASSEPGPAEAFF

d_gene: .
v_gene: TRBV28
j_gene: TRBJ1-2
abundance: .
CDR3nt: TGTGCCAGCAGTTTACAGGGCCTACGCTCTGGCTACACCTTC
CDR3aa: CASSLQGLRSGYTF

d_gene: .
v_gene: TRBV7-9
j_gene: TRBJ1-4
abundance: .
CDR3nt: TGTGCCAGCAGCAGACCCGATGAAAAACTGTTTTTT
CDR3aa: CASSRPDEKLFF

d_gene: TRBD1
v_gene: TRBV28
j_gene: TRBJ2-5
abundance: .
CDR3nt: TGTGCCAGCAGTTTGAGGACAGGTGCAAAAGAGACCCAGTACTTC
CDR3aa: CASSLRTGAKETQYF

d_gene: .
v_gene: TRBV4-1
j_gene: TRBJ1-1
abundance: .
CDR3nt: TGCGCCAGCGCCCAGGGTAACACTGAAGCTTTCTTT
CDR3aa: CASAQGNTEAFF

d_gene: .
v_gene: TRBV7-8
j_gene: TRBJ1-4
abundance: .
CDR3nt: TGTGCCAGCAGCTTATCAGGATTTCTAAATGAAAAACTGTTTTTT
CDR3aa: CASSLSGFLNEKLFF

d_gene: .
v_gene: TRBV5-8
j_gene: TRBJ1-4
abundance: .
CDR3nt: TGTGCCAGCAGCAGCGGACAGAGTGTGGCTAATGAAAAACTGTTTTTT
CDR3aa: CASSSGQSVANEKLFF